This T cell receptor beta chain was profiled in a study of blood T cell repertoires in COVID-19. Across the study: Acute and convalescent COVID-19 samples came from the United States, Italy and Spain. The analysed material was cDNA or gDNA that came from T cells, B-cell-depleted T cells, or PBMCs.

In the source study's methods: Counts of nucleated cells, estimated from reference gene primer amplification, were obtained. This table comes from immunoSEQ multiplex PCR, and its TCRdb copy is limited to in-frame clones, with some not included. V and J calls and clone size are as listed in that table; D and trimming were resolved from the DNA. This table has over 150,000 clones, roughly 80% appearing once. The CDR3 extends over 17 amino acids. The germline CDR1 and CDR2 sequences are SGDLS and YYNGEE. After removal of 0 bases from V and 0 bases from J, the junction contained 4 bases not matched to a gene.

The J gene is TRBJ1-4, the V gene TRBV9, with 8 bases fitting TRBD1. Specimen: peripheral blood. The sequence came from a man between 65 and 79 years old with active or convalescent COVID-19. The CDR3 spells CASSVGQGAATNEKLFF. CDR3 nucleotide sequence: TGTGCCAGCAGCGTAGGTCAGGGGGCGGCAACTAATGAAAAACTGTTTTTT.